The 28 T cell receptor beta chains reported below all come from one sample, sequenced in a study of blood T cell repertoires in COVID-19. The protocol was immunoSEQ multiplex PCR, while the TCRdb copy is restricted to in-frame clones and leaves out a portion. Of 200,000 to 250,000 clones in the sample, over 80% were seen once. Sample: PBMCs or T cells enriched from blood (not recorded which). These receptors came from a woman aged 30 to 39 with acute COVID-19.

The J gene is TRBJ2-2, the V gene TRBV7-8; TRBD1 might be the D (5 bases). Germline CDR1 SGHVS, CDR2 FQNEAQ. The CDR3 is 14 amino acids. With 6 bases removed from V and 7 bases from J, the gap between germline ends came to 15 bases. The CDR3 spells CASSSGSENGELFF. DNA of the CDR3: TGTGCCAGCAGTTCAGGGTCGGAAAACGGGGAGCTGTTTTTT.

V usage is TRBV10-3 and J usage is TRBJ2-2; possible D gene TRBD2, 5 bases. The CDR3 covers 12 residues. Trimming shortened V by 6 bases and J by 4 bases, and 6 bases separated the two germline ends. Germline values: CDR1 ENHRY, CDR2 SYGVKD. CDR3 DNA: TGTGCCATCAGGGGAGCCACCGGGGAGCTGTTTTTT. Protein: CAIRGATGELFF.

The J gene is TRBJ2-5, the V gene TRBV5-1; 8 bases match TRBD2. V was clipped by 1 base and J by 3 bases; unmatched bases: 5. The germline gives CDR1 SGHRS, CDR2 YFSETQ. The CDR3 has 15 amino acids. The CDR3 here is CASSLFGGAKETQYF. CDR3 nucleotide sequence: TGCGCCAGCAGCTTGTTCGGGGGGGCGAAAGAGACCCAGTACTTC.

The sample holds a few counts of this clone. This rearrangement joins TRBV3-1 (or the pseudogene TRBV3-2) to TRBJ2-7, with D maybe TRBD1 (5 bases). The CDR3 extends over 16 amino acids. With 0 bases removed from V and 2 bases from J, the gap between germline ends came to 14 bases. The germline V gene encodes CDR1 LGHDT and CDR2 YNNKEL (reference sequence). This chain's CDR3 is CASSQDREGVPYEQYF. CDR3 nucleotide sequence: TGTGCCAGCAGCCAAGATAGGGAAGGGGTCCCCTACGAGCAGTACTTC.

The chain uses TRBV19 and TRBJ1-1; 12 bases align to TRBD1. Germline V gene lookup returns CDR1 LNHDA and CDR2 SQIVND (reference sequence). This CDR3 spans 16 amino acids. The J segment lost 4 bases and the V segment lost 2 bases, leaving 5 bases of the junction unmatched. The CDR3 loop is CASSISGQGAFTEAFF. The CDR3 coding sequence is TGTGCCAGTAGTATATCGGGACAGGGGGCGTTCACTGAAGCTTTCTTT.

The chain joins TRBV6-6 to TRBJ1-6; 9 bases fit TRBD1. This CDR3 has 16 amino acids. The trim removed 2 bases at V and 13 bases at J, leaving 12 bases unmatched. The germline V gene has CDR1 MNHNY and CDR2 SVGAGI (reference sequence). The CDR3 region has the DNA TGTGCCAGCAGTTACCCTCCCCCGGGACAGGGCGGGCCCCTCCACTTT. As protein: CASSYPPPGQGGPLHF.

This clone was counted only a few times. The chain couples TRBV3-1 (or the pseudogene TRBV3-2) to TRBJ1-2, with 7 bases matching TRBD1. The CDR3 has 14 amino acids. The germline CDR1 and CDR2 sequences are LGHDT and YNNKEL (reference sequence). V shed 4 bases, J shed 2 bases, and the junction held 4 bases outside the gene matches. The CDR3 protein is CASSPSDRNYGYTF. The CDR3 DNA reads as TGTGCCAGCAGCCCCTCGGACAGGAACTATGGCTACACCTTC.

The chain couples TRBV6-5 to TRBJ1-4; 7 nucleotides match TRBD1. The CDR3 spans 15 residues. Germline values: CDR1 MNHEY, CDR2 SVGAGI. V was pared by 7 bases and J by 3 bases, with 8 bases of the junction left unmatched. The CDR3 DNA reads TGTGCCAGCAACTCGCCAGGGGGGTCTAATGAAAAACTGTTTTTT. Amino acids: CASNSPGGSNEKLFF.

This chain uses TRBV14 with TRBJ1-2; D uncertain. There are 15 residues in the CDR3. Trimming took 0 bases from V and 3 from J, leaving 11 bases between them. From germline, CDR1 is SGHDN and CDR2 FVKESK. The CDR3 DNA sequence: TGTGCCAGCAGCCAAGATCACGAGGAGTACTATGGCTACACCTTC. Amino acids: CASSQDHEEYYGYTF.

The CDR3 DNA is TGTGCCAGCAGCTTAGATAGAGGGTACGAGCAGTACTTC. Protein: CASSLDRGYEQYF. V and J are TRBV11-2 and TRBJ2-7, with D tentatively TRBD2 (5 bases). The V gene lost 0 bases and the J gene lost 4 bases, with 7 bases spanning the gap. The CDR3 contains 13 residues. In germline, CDR1 is SGHAT, CDR2 FQNNGV.

DNA of the CDR3: TGTGCCAGCAGTTGGGCTGAAAACATTCAGTACTTC. The encoded protein is CASSWAENIQYF. The chain uses TRBV12-3 or TRBV12-4 and TRBJ2-4; D is undetermined. The CDR3 spans 12 residues. V was shortened by 4 bases and J by 5 bases, with 6 bases between the two germline ends.

V is TRBV25-1 and J is TRBJ1-2; the D gene is possibly TRBD1 (6 bases). The length of the CDR3 is 13 residues. Germline CDR1 MGHDK, CDR2 SYGVNS. The V end lost 4 bases, the J end lost 7 bases, and 13 bases lay between the germline ends. This chain's CDR3 is CASSVGQQTGYTF. The CDR3 region has the DNA TGTGCCAGCAGTGTAGGACAGCAAACTGGCTACACCTTC.

On this clone itself: Germline is not matched at one junction end, which may reflect a read error. This chain connects TRBV18 to TRBJ1-3, with 7 positions matching TRBD1. Per germline, CDR1 KGHSH and CDR2 LQKENI. This CDR3 region has 18 residues. CDR3 sequence (DNA): TGTGCCAGCTCCACCCCGTTTCGACAGGGCTCCTCTAGAAACACCATATATTTT. Protein: CASSTPFRQGSSRNTIYF.

The sample holds many counts of this clone. The chain employs TRBV6-2 or TRBV6-3 and TRBJ2-2; 10 positions agree with TRBD1. The CDR3 extends over 15 amino acids. V shed 5 bases and J 3 bases; nucleotides not matched to a gene: 3. Germline V gene data show CDR1 as MNHEY and CDR2 as SVGEGT. The CDR3 DNA is TGTGCCAGCAGTAGTGGACAGGGGGACACCGGGGAGCTGTTTTTT. Its protein product is CASSSGQGDTGELFF.

The CDR3 nucleotides read TGTGCCAGCAGCCAAGGGAGCTATTCACCCCTCCACTTT. It codes for CASSQGSYSPLHF. The chain employs TRBV3-1 (or the pseudogene TRBV3-2) and TRBJ1-6; D remains unclear. With 1 base removed from V and 8 bases from J, the gap between germline ends came to 6 bases. Germline assignment: CDR1 LGHDT and CDR2 YNNKEL (reference sequence). The length of the CDR3 is 13 residues.

The chain uses TRBV19 and TRBJ1-5; 7 nucleotides align to TRBD1. J gave up 9 bases and V 3 bases, and 2 bases lay outside the gene matches. Looked up from germline, CDR1 is LNHDA and CDR2 is SQIVND (reference sequence). This CDR3 spans 12 amino acids. DNA of the CDR3: TGTGCCAGTAGTATTCAGGGGGGGCCCCAGCATTTT. Its translation: CASSIQGGPQHF.

The chain couples TRBV10-1 to TRBJ1-1, with TRBD1 identical over 7 bases. V lost 3 bases, J lost 9 bases, and 7 bases stayed unmatched. Looked up from germline, CDR1 is WNHNN and CDR2 is SYGVQD (reference sequence). The CDR3 has 13 residues. CDR3 sequence (DNA): TGCGCCAGCAGTGAATCGGGACAGCCAAAAGCTTTCTTT. It is translated as CASSESGQPKAFF.

The chain joins TRBV19 to TRBJ1-3; no clear D. Germline V gene sequence: CDR1 LNHDA, CDR2 SQIVND (reference sequence). The CDR3 runs 16 residues. Deletions cut 3 bases from V and 1 base from J, with 13 bases between. The CDR3 sequence: CASSIQLADSGNTIYF. CDR3 coding DNA: TGTGCCAGTAGTATCCAGTTGGCGGATTCTGGAAACACCATATATTTT.

The V gene is TRBV19, the J gene TRBJ1-1; 10 bases agree with TRBD1. The CDR3 is made up of 14 amino acids. V lost 7 bases and J lost 4; bases outside the gene matches: 6. CDR1 and CDR2 from the germline V gene are LNHDA and SQIVND (reference sequence). CDR3 DNA sequence: TGTGCCAGTACCCTTGACAGGGGGCCCACTGAAGCTTTCTTT. Translated: CASTLDRGPTEAFF.

In DNA form, the CDR3 reads TGTGCCAGCAGCTTCGACAGGGGATTCGAAAAACTGTTTTTT. Translating it yields CASSFDRGFEKLFF. The chain employs TRBV6-5 and TRBJ1-4; 8 nucleotides line up with TRBD1. The CDR3 consists of 14 residues. J was trimmed by 8 bases and V by 6 bases; bases with no gene match: 8. Germline CDR1 is MNHEY and CDR2 is SVGAGI.

The J gene is TRBJ1-1, the V gene TRBV4-3; 10 nucleotides agree with TRBD1. The junction had 7 bases not matched to a gene; V was cut back by 2 bases and J by 1 base. This CDR3 region has 17 residues. CDR1 is LGHNA and CDR2 is YSLEER in the germline V gene. CDR3 sequence: CASSQFPGQGGNTEAFF. Written as DNA, the CDR3 is TGCGCCAGCAGCCAATTCCCAGGACAGGGGGGGAACACTGAAGCTTTCTTT.

The rearrangement joins TRBV10-3 to TRBJ1-1; 7 bases match TRBD1. Per germline, CDR1 ENHRY and CDR2 SYGVKD. V was pared by 4 bases and J by 6 bases, with 2 bases of the junction left unmatched. CDR3 length: 12 amino acids. The CDR3 here is CAISVQGAEAFF. The CDR3 DNA is TGTGCCATCAGTGTTCAGGGGGCTGAAGCTTTCTTT.

The rearrangement uses TRBV27 and TRBJ1-1; 8 bases line up with TRBD1. Looked up from germline, CDR1 is MNHEY and CDR2 is SMNVEV (reference sequence). After removal of 7 bases from V and 4 bases from J, the junction contained 5 bases not matched to a gene. The CDR3 length is 13 residues. CDR3 protein: CASNHQGATEAFF. The CDR3 DNA is TGTGCCAGCAATCATCAGGGGGCCACTGAAGCTTTCTTT.

This rearrangement joins TRBV5-6 to TRBJ2-2; 7 bases match TRBD1. The CDR3 runs to 15 residues. V lost 4 bases and J lost 3; bases outside the gene matches: 6. Germline CDR1 SGHDT, CDR2 YYEEEE. CDR3: CASSLGGWHTGELFF. CDR3 in DNA: TGTGCCAGCAGCCTAGGGGGCTGGCACACCGGGGAGCTGTTTTTT.

Only one count was recorded for this clone. The genes are TRBV13 and TRBJ2-1; TRBD1 matches at 10 bases. V was pared by 2 bases and J by 1 base, with 5 bases of the junction left unmatched. This CDR3 has 17 amino acids. Germline lookup yields CDR1 PRHDT and CDR2 FYEKMQ (reference sequence). The DNA of the CDR3 is TGTGCCAGCAGCTTATCCCGGGACAGGGGTTCCTACAATGAGCAGTTCTTC. Protein sequence: CASSLSRDRGSYNEQFF.

The chain links TRBV5-1 to TRBJ1-2; D unresolved. V lost 4 bases, J lost 3 bases, and 13 bases lay in between. CDR3 size: 14 residues. Germline V gene lookup returns CDR1 SGHRS and CDR2 YFSETQ. The CDR3 coding sequence is TGCGCCAGCAGCGCTTTACTAGGAGACTATGGCTACACCTTC. As protein: CASSALLGDYGYTF.

This clone was found once. CDR3 nucleotides: TGTGCCAGCAGTTATTCCACTCCGCCCGGGGAAACTGAAGCTTTCTTT. Translation: CASSYSTPPGETEAFF. This sequence joins TRBV6-5 and TRBJ1-1, with D uncertain. The CDR3 spans 16 residues. From germline, CDR1 is MNHEY and CDR2 SVGAGI. Trimming removed 3 bases at V and 5 bases at J, with 19 bases between.

This chain uses TRBV10-3 with TRBJ2-7; D not resolved. Trimming left V 2 bases short and J 1 base short, with 12 bases between. Looked up from germline, CDR1 is ENHRY and CDR2 is SYGVKD. This CDR3 has 15 residues. CDR3: CAISEERAISYEQYF. Written as DNA, the CDR3 is TGTGCCATCAGTGAGGAGAGAGCTATATCCTACGAGCAGTACTTC.